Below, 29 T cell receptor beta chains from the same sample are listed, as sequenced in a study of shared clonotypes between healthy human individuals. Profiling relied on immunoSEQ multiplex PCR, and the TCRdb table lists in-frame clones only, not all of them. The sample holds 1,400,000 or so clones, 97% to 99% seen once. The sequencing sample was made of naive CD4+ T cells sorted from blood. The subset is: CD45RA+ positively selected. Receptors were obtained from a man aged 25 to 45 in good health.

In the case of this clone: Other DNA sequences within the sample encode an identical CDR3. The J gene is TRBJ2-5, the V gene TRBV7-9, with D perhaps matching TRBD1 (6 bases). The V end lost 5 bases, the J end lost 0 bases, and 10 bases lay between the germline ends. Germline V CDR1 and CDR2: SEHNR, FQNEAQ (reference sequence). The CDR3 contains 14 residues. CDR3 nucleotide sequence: TGTGCCAGCAGCGCCGGACAGTACCAAGAGACCCAGTACTTC. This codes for CASSAGQYQETQYF. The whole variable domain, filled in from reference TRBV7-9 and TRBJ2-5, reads DTGVSQNPRHKITKRGQNVTFRCDPISEHNRLYWYRQTLGQGPEFLTYFQNEAQLEKSRLLSDRFSAERPKGSFSTLEIQRTEQGDSAMYLCASSAGQYQETQYFGPGTRLLVL.

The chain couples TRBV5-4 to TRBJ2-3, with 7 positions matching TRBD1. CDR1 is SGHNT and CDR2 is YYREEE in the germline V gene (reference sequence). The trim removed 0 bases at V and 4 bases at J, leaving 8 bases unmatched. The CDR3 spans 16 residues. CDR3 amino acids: CASSLAQGSSADTQYF. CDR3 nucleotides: TGTGCCAGCAGCTTGGCACAGGGGTCTTCTGCAGATACGCAGTATTTT. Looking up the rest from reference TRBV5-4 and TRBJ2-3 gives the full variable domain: ETGVTQSPTHLIKTRGQQVTLRCSSQSGHNTVSWYQQALGQGPQFIFQYYREEENGRGNFPPRFSGLQFPNYSSELNVNALELDDSALYLCASSLAQGSSADTQYFGPGTRLTVL.

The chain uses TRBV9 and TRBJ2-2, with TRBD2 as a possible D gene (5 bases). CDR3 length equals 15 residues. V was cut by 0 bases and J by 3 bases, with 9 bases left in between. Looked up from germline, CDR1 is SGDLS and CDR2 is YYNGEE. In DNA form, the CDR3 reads TGTGCCAGCAGCGTAGGAGCGGTTGACACCGGGGAGCTGTTTTTT. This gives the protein CASSVGAVDTGELFF.

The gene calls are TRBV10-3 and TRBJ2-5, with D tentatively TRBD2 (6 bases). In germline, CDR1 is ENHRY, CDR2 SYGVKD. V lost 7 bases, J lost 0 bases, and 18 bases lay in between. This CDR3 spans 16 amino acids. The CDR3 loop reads CAITRSRLADQETQYF. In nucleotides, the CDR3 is TGTGCCATCACGAGGAGTCGGTTAGCGGACCAAGAGACCCAGTACTTC.

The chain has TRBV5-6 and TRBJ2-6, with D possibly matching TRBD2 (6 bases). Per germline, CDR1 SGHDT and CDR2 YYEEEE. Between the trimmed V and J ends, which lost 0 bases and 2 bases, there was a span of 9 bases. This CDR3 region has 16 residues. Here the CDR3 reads CASSLARGTGANVLTF. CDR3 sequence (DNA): TGTGCCAGCAGCTTGGCACGGGGGACTGGGGCCAACGTCCTGACTTTC.

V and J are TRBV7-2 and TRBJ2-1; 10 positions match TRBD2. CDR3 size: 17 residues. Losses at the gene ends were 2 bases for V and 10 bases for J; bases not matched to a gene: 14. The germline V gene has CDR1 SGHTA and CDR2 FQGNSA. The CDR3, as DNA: TGTGCCAGCAGCTTAAAGCGGGAGGGCCTCCAATGGTACGAGCAGTTCTTC. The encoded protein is CASSLKREGLQWYEQFF.

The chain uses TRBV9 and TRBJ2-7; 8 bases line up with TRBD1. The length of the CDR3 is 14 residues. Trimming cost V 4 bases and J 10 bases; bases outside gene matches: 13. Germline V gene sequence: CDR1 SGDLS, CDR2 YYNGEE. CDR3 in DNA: TGTGCCAGCAGCCCTGGACAGGGCCCTACGAGACAGTACTTC. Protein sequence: CASSPGQGPTRQYF.

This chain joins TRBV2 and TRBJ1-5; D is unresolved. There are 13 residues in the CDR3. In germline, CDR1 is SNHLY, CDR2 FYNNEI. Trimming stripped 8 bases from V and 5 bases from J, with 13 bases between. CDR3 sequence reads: CASVPRRDQPQHF. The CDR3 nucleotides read TGTGCCAGCGTTCCTCGCCGGGATCAGCCCCAGCATTTT.

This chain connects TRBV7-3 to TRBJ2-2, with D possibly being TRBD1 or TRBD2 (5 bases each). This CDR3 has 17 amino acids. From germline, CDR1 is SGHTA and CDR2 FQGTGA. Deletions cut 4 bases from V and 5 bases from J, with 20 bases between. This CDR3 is CASSSNLRGRGTGELFF. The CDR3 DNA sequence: TGTGCCAGCAGCTCCAACCTTAGGGGCCGGGGTACCGGGGAGCTGTTTTTT. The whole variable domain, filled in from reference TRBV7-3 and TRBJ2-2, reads GAGVSQTPSNKVTEKGKYVELRCDPISGHTALYWYRQSLGQGPEFLIYFQGTGAADDSGLPNDRFFAVRPEGSVSTLKIQRTERGDSAVYLCASSSNLRGRGTGELFFGEGSRLTVL.

The CDR3 coding sequence is TGTGCCAGTAGTATCTCTTGGGGGGACTCCCACTACGAGCAGTACTTC. Amino acids: CASSISWGDSHYEQYF. V is TRBV19 and J is TRBJ2-7, with D tentatively TRBD2 (6 bases). The germline CDR1 and CDR2 sequences are LNHDA and SQIVND (reference sequence). The CDR3 has 16 residues. V lost 3 bases to trimming and J lost 3 bases, with 18 bases between them.

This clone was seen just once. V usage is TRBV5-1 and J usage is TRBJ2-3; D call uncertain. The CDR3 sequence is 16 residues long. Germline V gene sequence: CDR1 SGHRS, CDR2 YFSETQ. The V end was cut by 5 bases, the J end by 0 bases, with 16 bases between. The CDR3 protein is CASSTLIDSSTDTQYF. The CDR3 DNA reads TGCGCCAGCAGTACGCTCATAGACTCTAGCACAGATACGCAGTATTTT.

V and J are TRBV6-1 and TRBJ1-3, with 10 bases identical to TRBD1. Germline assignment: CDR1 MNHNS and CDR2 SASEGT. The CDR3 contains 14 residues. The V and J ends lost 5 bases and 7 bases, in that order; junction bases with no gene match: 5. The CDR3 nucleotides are TGTGCCAGCAGTAAGGGACAGGGGTTGAACACCATATATTTT. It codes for CASSKGQGLNTIYF.

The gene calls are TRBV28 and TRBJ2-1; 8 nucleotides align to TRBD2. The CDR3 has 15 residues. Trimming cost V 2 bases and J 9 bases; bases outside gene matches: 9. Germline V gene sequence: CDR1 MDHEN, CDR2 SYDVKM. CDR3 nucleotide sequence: TGTGCCAGCAGTTTAGGAGTAGCGGGATCGGTTGAGCAGTTCTTC. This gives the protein CASSLGVAGSVEQFF.

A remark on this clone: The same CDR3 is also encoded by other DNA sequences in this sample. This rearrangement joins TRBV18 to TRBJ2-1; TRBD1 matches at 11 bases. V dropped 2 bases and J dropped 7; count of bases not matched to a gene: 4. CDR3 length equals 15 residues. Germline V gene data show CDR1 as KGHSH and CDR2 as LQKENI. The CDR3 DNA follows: TGTGCCAGCTCACCATTGGGACAGGGGGGAAATGAGCAGTTCTTC. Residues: CASSPLGQGGNEQFF.

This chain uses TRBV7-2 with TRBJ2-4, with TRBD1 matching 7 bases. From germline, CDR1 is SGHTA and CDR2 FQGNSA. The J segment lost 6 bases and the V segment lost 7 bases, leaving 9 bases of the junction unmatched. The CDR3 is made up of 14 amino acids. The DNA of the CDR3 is TGTGCCAGCACCCTACAGGGGAGTGGAAACATTCAGTACTTC. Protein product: CASTLQGSGNIQYF.

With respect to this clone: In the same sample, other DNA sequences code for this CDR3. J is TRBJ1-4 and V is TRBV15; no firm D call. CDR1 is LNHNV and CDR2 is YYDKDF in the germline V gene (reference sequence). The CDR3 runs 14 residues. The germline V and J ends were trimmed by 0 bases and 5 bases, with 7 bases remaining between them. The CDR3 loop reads CATSRDRTNEKLFF. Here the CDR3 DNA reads TGTGCCACCAGCAGAGATCGGACGAATGAAAAACTGTTTTTT.

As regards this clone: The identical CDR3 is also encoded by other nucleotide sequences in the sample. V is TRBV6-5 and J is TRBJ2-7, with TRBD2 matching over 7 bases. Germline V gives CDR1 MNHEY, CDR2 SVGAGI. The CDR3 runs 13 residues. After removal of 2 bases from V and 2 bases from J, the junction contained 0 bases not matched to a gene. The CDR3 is CASSYGRAYEQYF. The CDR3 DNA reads TGTGCCAGCAGTTACGGGAGGGCCTACGAGCAGTACTTC.

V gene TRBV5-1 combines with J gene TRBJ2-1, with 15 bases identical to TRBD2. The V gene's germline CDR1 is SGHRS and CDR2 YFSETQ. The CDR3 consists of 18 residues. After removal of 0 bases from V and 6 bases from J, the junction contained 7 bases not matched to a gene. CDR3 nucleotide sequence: TGCGCCAGCAGCTTGGGGCCGGGACTAGCGGGAGGAATCAATGAGCAGTTCTTC. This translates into CASSLGPGLAGGINEQFF.

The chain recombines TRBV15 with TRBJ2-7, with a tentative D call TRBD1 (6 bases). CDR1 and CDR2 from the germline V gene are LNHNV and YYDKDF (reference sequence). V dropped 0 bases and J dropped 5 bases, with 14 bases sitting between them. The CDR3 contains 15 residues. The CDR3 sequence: CATSRESARGHEQYF. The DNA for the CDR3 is TGTGCCACCAGCAGAGAGTCCGCCAGGGGCCACGAGCAGTACTTC.

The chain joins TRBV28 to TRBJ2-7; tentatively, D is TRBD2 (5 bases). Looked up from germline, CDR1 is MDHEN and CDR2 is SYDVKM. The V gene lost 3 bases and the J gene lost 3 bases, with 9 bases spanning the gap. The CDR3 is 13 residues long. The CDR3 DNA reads TGTGCCAGCAGTTTGCGGGTAGACTACGAGCAGTACTTC. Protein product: CASSLRVDYEQYF.

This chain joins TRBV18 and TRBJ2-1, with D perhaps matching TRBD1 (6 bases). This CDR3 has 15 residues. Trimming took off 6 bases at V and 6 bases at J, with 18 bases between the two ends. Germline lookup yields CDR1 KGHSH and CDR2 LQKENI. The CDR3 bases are TGTGCCAGCTCCCCCGTGAGGACAGACTTCAATGAGCAGTTCTTC. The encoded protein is CASSPVRTDFNEQFF.

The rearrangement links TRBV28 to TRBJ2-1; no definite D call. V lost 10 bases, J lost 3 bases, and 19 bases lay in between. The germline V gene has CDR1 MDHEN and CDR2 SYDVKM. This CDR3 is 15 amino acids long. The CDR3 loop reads CATTRAPNVYNEQFF. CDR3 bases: TGTGCCACCACTCGGGCGCCAAACGTCTACAATGAGCAGTTCTTC.

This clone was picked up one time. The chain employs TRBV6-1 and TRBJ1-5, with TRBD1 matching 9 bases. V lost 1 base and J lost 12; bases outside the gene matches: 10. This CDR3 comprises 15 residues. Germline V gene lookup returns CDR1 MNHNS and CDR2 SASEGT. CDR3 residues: CASSEGGDRVYLQHF. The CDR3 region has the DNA TGTGCCAGCAGTGAAGGGGGGGACAGGGTGTACCTCCAGCATTTT.

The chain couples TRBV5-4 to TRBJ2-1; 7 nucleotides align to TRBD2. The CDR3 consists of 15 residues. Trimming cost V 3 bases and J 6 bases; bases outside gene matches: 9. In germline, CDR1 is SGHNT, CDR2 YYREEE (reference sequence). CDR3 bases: TGTGCCAGCAGCTCAGGACTAGATTTGGCCAATGAGCAGTTCTTC. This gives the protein CASSSGLDLANEQFF.

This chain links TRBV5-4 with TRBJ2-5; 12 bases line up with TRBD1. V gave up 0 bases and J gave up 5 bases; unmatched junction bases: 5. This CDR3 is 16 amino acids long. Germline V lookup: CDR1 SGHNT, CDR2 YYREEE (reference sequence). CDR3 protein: CASSLGGQGARETQYF. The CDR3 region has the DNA TGTGCCAGCAGCTTGGGGGGACAGGGGGCCCGGGAGACCCAGTACTTC.

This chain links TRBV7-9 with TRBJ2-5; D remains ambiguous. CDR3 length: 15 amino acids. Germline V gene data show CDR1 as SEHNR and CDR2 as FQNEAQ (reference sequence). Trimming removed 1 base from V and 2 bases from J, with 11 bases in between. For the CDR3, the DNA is TGTGCCAGCAGCTTAGAAGGGTTTGGGCAAGAGACCCAGTACTTC. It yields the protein CASSLEGFGQETQYF. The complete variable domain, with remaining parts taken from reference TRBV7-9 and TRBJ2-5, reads DTGVSQNPRHKITKRGQNVTFRCDPISEHNRLYWYRQTLGQGPEFLTYFQNEAQLEKSRLLSDRFSAERPKGSFSTLEIQRTEQGDSAMYLCASSLEGFGQETQYFGPGTRLLVL.

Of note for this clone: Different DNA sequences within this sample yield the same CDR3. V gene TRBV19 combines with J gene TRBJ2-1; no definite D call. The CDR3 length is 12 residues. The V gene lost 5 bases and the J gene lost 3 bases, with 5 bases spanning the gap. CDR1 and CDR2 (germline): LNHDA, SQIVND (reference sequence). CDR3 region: CASSLLYNEQFF. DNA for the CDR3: TGTGCCAGTAGTCTACTCTACAATGAGCAGTTCTTC. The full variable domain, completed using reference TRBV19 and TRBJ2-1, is DGGITQSPKYLFRKEGQNVTLSCEQNLNHDAMYWYRQDPGQGLRLIYYSQIVNDFQKGDIAEGYSVSREKKESFPLTVTSAQKNPTAFYLCASSLLYNEQFFGPGTRLTVL.

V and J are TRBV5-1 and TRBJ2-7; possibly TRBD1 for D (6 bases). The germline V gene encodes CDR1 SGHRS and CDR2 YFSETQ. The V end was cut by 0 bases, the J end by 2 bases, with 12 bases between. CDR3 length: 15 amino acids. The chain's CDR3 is CASSLVSGETYEQYF. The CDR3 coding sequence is TGCGCCAGCAGCTTGGTTTCAGGGGAAACCTACGAGCAGTACTTC. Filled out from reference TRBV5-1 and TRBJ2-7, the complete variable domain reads KAGVTQTPRYLIKTRGQQVTLSCSPISGHRSVSWYQQTPGQGLQFLFEYFSETQRNKGNFPGRFSGRQFSNSRSEMNVSTLELGDSALYLCASSLVSGETYEQYFGPGTRLTVT.

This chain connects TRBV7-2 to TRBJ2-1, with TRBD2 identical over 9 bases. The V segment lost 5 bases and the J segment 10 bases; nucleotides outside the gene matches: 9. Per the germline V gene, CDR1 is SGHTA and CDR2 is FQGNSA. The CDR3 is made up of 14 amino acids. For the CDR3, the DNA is TGTGCCAGCAGCCCACCGCGGGGGGGAGAGGAGCAGTTCTTC. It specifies CASSPPRGGEEQFF.